This is a list of T cell receptor beta chains from one sample in a study of monozygotic twins with inflammatory bowel disease. Reprocessing the 5' RACE reads, TCRdb reports a single entry for every CDR3 protein and omits DNA. The sample includes hundreds of thousands of distinct CDR3 sequences. Sequencing was performed on blood. The source is a human donor with ulcerative colitis or Crohn's disease, or a healthy co-twin of an affected twin (not recorded which). Both conserved end residues are part of each CDR3. The order of the fields is V gene, J gene, CDR3 protein.

>TRBV27|TRBJ2-7
CASSYGGLSEKDEQYF
>TRBV7-9|TRBJ2-7
CASSRPSSYEQYF
>TRBV6-5|TRBJ1-6
CASSYGQGTGNSPLHF
>TRBV4-3|TRBJ2-2
CASSQDYLNTGELFF
>TRBV11-2|TRBJ2-5
CASSPMSGRETQYF
>TRBV5-4|TRBJ2-1
CASSPQQGALNEQFF
>TRBV29-1|TRBJ2-3
CSVGRGADTQYF
>TRBV7-2|TRBJ2-1
CASSLAYGYNEQFF
>TRBV29-1|TRBJ2-5
CSVERAAAYQETQYF
>TRBV4-3|TRBJ1-2
CASSQDPNSYGYTF
>TRBV7-9|TRBJ1-4
CASSSGVSNEKLFF
>TRBV12-3/TRBV12-4|TRBJ2-1
CASSPGASGAAYNEQFF
>TRBV7-2|TRBJ2-3
CASSLGSGGEDTQYF
>TRBV11-2|TRBJ2-1
CASSGRLSGVVNGEQFF
>TRBV20-1|TRBJ1-4
CSASRQEGEKLFF
>TRBV19|TRBJ1-5
CASSIGGAWNQPQHF
>TRBV29-1|TRBJ1-1
CSVERGQGVTEAFF
>TRBV5-6|TRBJ2-1
CASSLEEGRYNEQFF
>TRBV10-3|TRBJ2-2
CAISPHSSGGTSGGHTGELFF
>TRBV29-1|TRBJ2-3
CSVVSAGVDTQYF
>TRBV28|TRBJ2-3
CASRPGTSSSADTQYF
>TRBV6-4|TRBJ2-1
CASSDWDRGKKFF
>TRBV27|TRBJ2-1
CASSWGGSVGNEQFF
>TRBV5-1|TRBJ2-1
CASSFPTTGESYNEQFF
>TRBV19|TRBJ2-1
CASRSGLAYEQFF
>TRBV30|TRBJ2-4
CAWSVRGNHKNIQYF
>TRBV28|TRBJ2-5
CASSLYPGESETQYF
>TRBV18|TRBJ1-1
CASSPKGRAEAFF
>TRBV7-8|TRBJ1-1
CASLRGDTPNTEAFF
>TRBV6-1|TRBJ2-1
CASSSLGTVVRDEQFF
>TRBV6-1|TRBJ2-2
CASTLKGTANTGELFF
>TRBV20-1|TRBJ1-5
CSGQADGGGQPQHF
>TRBV10-3|TRBJ1-1
CATSSGGTGNTEAFF